This TCR beta chain was sequenced during a study of control samples from healthy donors and cancer patients. The repertoire was sequenced with immunoSEQ multiplex PCR; TCRdb's copy has only in-frame clones and lacks some. The table shows about 98,000 clones, with around three quarters occurring only once. V lost 5 bases and J lost 3; bases outside the gene matches: 4. The CDR3 is made up of 14 amino acids. Germline V gene data show CDR1 as SGHAT and CDR2 as FQNNGV. This chain links TRBV11-2 with TRBJ1-1, with 9 bases aligning to TRBD1. The specimen sequenced was blood. The clonotype originates from a woman aged 25 to 45 in good health. CDR3 nucleotides: TGTGCCAGCAGCCCCGGGACAGGGTACACTGAAGCTTTCTTT. This encodes CASSPGTGYTEAFF.